These 32 T cell receptor beta chains originate from one sample sequenced in a study of blood T cell repertoires in COVID-19. Here immunoSEQ multiplex PCR was the method, and the copy in TCRdb shows in-frame clones only, minus some. The repertoire consists of 96,000 or so clones, with 85% to 95% occurring once and the leading ten covering more than 1.5%. Input material: peripheral blood. Source of these receptors: a man in his sixties with acute or convalescent COVID-19.

J is TRBJ1-2 and V is TRBV28, with 8 bases aligning to TRBD1. Germline assignment: CDR1 MDHEN and CDR2 SYDVKM. Trimming at V came to 6 bases and at J to 4 bases, leaving 7 bases not matched to a gene. This CDR3 contains 14 residues. CDR3 sequence reads: CASSQRQGRYGYTF. In DNA, the CDR3 is TGTGCCAGCAGCCAACGACAGGGGCGCTATGGCTACACCTTC.

The gene calls are TRBV3-1 (or the pseudogene TRBV3-2) and TRBJ2-1, with TRBD1 as a possible D gene (5 bases). The CDR3 contains 18 residues. With 0 bases removed from V and 0 bases from J, the gap between germline ends came to 15 bases. Germline V gene data show CDR1 as LGHDT and CDR2 as YNNKEL (reference sequence). The CDR3 spells CASSQEGQAPSSYNEQFF. The CDR3 DNA sequence: TGTGCCAGCAGCCAAGAGGGGCAAGCGCCCAGCTCCTACAATGAGCAGTTCTTC.

In DNA, the CDR3 is TGCGCCAGCAGCATAGATAGCAATCAGCCCCAGCATTTT. It encodes CASSIDSNQPQHF. This sequence joins TRBV4-3 and TRBJ1-5; D is unclear. V was trimmed by 5 bases and J by 0 bases, leaving 5 bases between them. Germline V gene lookup returns CDR1 LGHNA and CDR2 YSLEER. The CDR3 has 13 amino acids.

The gene calls are TRBV3-1 (or the pseudogene TRBV3-2) and TRBJ2-7; 10 bases align to TRBD2. Germline CDR1 and CDR2: LGHDT and YNNKEL (reference sequence). This CDR3 comprises 14 residues. With V trimmed by 3 bases and J by 9 bases, 8 bases remained unmatched. In DNA form, the CDR3 reads TGTGCCAGCAGCCATTCGGTAGCGGGAGGTTGGCAGTACTTC. Residues: CASSHSVAGGWQYF.

The rearrangement links TRBV12-5 to TRBJ2-1, with 11 nucleotides matching TRBD2. Trimming cost V 4 bases and J 0 bases; bases outside gene matches: 5. The CDR3 has 17 amino acids. The V gene's germline CDR1 is LGHNT and CDR2 FRNRAP. CDR3 loop: CASGSRSGRASYNEQFF. The CDR3 bases are TGTGCTAGTGGTTCCCGTAGCGGGAGGGCCTCCTACAATGAGCAGTTCTTC.

V is TRBV5-1 and J is TRBJ1-1; 7 bases are a match to TRBD1. The CDR3 totals 14 residues. The ends lost 4 bases at V and 6 bases at J; junction bases unmatched: 9. CDR1 is SGHRS and CDR2 is YFSETQ in the germline V gene. DNA for the CDR3: TGCGCCAGCAGCGTCACAGGGGTATGGGCTGAAGCTTTCTTT. This sequence encodes CASSVTGVWAEAFF.

DNA for the CDR3: TGTGCCAGCAGCCCTCAAAATAGCGGTTGGACTGAAGCTTTCTTT. Translation gives CASSPQNSGWTEAFF. V is TRBV27 and J is TRBJ1-1; D not certain. Per the germline V gene, CDR1 is MNHEY and CDR2 is SMNVEV (reference sequence). The ends were cut back, 6 bases at V and 5 bases at J, with 19 bases in the middle. This CDR3 has 15 amino acids.

Here the CDR3 DNA reads TGTGCCAGCTCACCACTAGGGGACTCTGGCTACACCTTC. This encodes CASSPLGDSGYTF. V and J are TRBV18 and TRBJ1-2; D possibly corresponds to TRBD1 (5 bases). Trimming cost V 1 base and J 7 bases, with 10 bases left between them. CDR1 and CDR2 from the germline V gene are KGHSH and LQKENI. This CDR3 has 13 amino acids.

V is TRBV28 and J is TRBJ1-3; D remains unclear. The V gene lost 1 base and the J gene lost 0 bases, with 13 bases spanning the gap. Germline CDR1 MDHEN, CDR2 SYDVKM. This CDR3 contains 17 residues. For the CDR3, the DNA is TGTGCCAGCAGTTTATTTGGACTCACGAGCTCTGGAAACACCATATATTTT. Protein product: CASSLFGLTSSGNTIYF.

This chain connects TRBV5-1 to TRBJ1-6, with 8 bases aligning to TRBD1. Trimming cost V 4 bases and J 7 bases; bases outside gene matches: 7. CDR3 length: 15 amino acids. Germline assignment: CDR1 SGHRS and CDR2 YFSETQ. CDR3 in DNA: TGCGCCAGCAGCCCCAGACAGGGGCCGAATTCACCCCTCCACTTT. This sequence encodes CASSPRQGPNSPLHF.

The chain couples TRBV18 to TRBJ2-2; 11 bases align to TRBD1. There are 15 residues in the CDR3. Germline V lookup: CDR1 KGHSH, CDR2 LQKENI. The V segment lost 6 bases and the J segment 3 bases; nucleotides outside the gene matches: 3. CDR3 nucleotide sequence: TGTGCCAGCTCCCTGGGACAGGGGGACACCGGGGAGCTGTTTTTT. It translates to CASSLGQGDTGELFF.

V gene TRBV9 combines with J gene TRBJ2-7; maybe TRBD2 (5 bases). V was trimmed by 2 bases and J by 7 bases, leaving 13 bases between them. The CDR3 covers 13 residues. In germline, CDR1 is SGDLS, CDR2 YYNGEE. CDR3 sequence reads: CASSVNAGYEQYF. DNA of the CDR3: TGTGCCAGCAGCGTCAATGCGGGTTATGAGCAGTACTTC.

This chain uses TRBV24-1 with TRBJ2-7, with D possibly matching TRBD1 (5 bases). Germline lookup yields CDR1 KGHDR and CDR2 SFDVKD. V was clipped by 10 bases and J by 3 bases, with 9 bases between them. The CDR3 runs to 11 residues. CDR3 loop: CATGDRYEQYF. In DNA form, the CDR3 reads TGTGCCACAGGGGATCGCTACGAGCAGTACTTC.

This clone was observed once. This chain connects TRBV10-1 to TRBJ2-3; possible D gene TRBD1, 7 bases. The CDR3 totals 18 residues. V shed 8 bases and J shed 3 bases, with 27 bases lying between them. Germline assignment: CDR1 WNHNN and CDR2 SYGVQD (reference sequence). The CDR3 bases are TGCGCCAGCGTGGGGGGAGAACAGGGGACCAGTGGGACAGATACGCAGTATTTT. Residues: CASVGGEQGTSGTDTQYF.

Comments on this clone: Distinct nucleotide sequences in the sample also encode this CDR3. This chain connects TRBV19 to TRBJ1-1; D might be TRBD1 (5 bases). CDR1 and CDR2 (germline): LNHDA, SQIVND (reference sequence). Trimming cost V 3 bases and J 5 bases, with 10 bases left between them. The CDR3 length is 13 residues. The CDR3 loop is CASSIGGGTEAFF. The CDR3 nucleotides read TGTGCCAGTAGTATCGGGGGTGGAACTGAAGCTTTCTTT.

J is TRBJ2-2 and V is TRBV2; D is perhaps TRBD2 (6 bases). CDR3 length: 14 residues. Germline CDR1 reads SNHLY; CDR2 reads FYNNEI. The germline V and J ends were trimmed by 10 bases and 3 bases, with 15 bases remaining between them. The CDR3 sequence is CATRTGAYTGELFF. The CDR3 nucleotides are TGTGCCACCCGCACGGGAGCTTACACCGGGGAGCTGTTTTTT.

J is TRBJ2-1 and V is TRBV29-1, with 9 positions matching TRBD2. The germline gives CDR1 SQVTM, CDR2 ANQGSEA. CDR3 length: 15 residues. The trim removed 1 base at V and 7 bases at J, leaving 8 bases unmatched. CDR3 nucleotide sequence: TGCAGCGTTGAAGGGCTAGCGGGAAGTAGGAATGAGCAGTTCTTC. Amino acids: CSVEGLAGSRNEQFF.

This clone was seen a handful of times. The V call is TRBV19, the J call TRBJ1-2, with 7 nucleotides matching TRBD1. The CDR3 runs 14 residues. The germline gives CDR1 LNHDA, CDR2 SQIVND (reference sequence). Trimming took 7 bases from V and 6 from J; bases not matched to a gene: 11. CDR3 nucleotides: TGTGCCAGTAATAGACAGGGTAGCTTGGATGGCTACACCTTC. This encodes CASNRQGSLDGYTF.

The chain joins TRBV29-1 to TRBJ2-7; D ambiguous. The V and J ends lost 4 bases and 2 bases respectively, with 12 bases between them. Germline loops: CDR1 SQVTM, CDR2 ANQGSEA. The CDR3 extends over 13 amino acids. The CDR3 coding sequence is TGCAGCGTTGTATCCCCTAAGACCTACGAGCAGTACTTC. Protein sequence: CSVVSPKTYEQYF.

The chain employs TRBV6-1 and TRBJ2-7, with a possible D match to TRBD2 (5 bases). The CDR3 has 14 residues. CDR1 is MNHNS and CDR2 is SASEGT in the germline V gene. The ends were cut back, 0 bases at V and 1 base at J, with 7 bases in the middle. CDR3 sequence (DNA): TGTGCCAGCAGTGAAGCGAGAGGGTCCTACGAGCAGTACTTC. It is translated as CASSEARGSYEQYF.

This clone was seen once. The chain combines TRBV24-1 with TRBJ2-2, with TRBD1 identical over 11 bases. After removal of 5 bases from V and 7 bases from J, the junction contained 5 bases not matched to a gene. The CDR3 runs to 15 residues. Germline V lookup: CDR1 KGHDR, CDR2 SFDVKD. DNA of the CDR3: TGTGCCACCAGTGCCGGACAGGGGGCCTTCGGGGAGCTGTTTTTT. It yields the protein CATSAGQGAFGELFF.

Only one count was recorded for this clone. This chain connects TRBV19 to TRBJ1-4; TRBD1 matches at 9 bases. The CDR3 runs 15 residues. Germline CDR1 reads LNHDA; CDR2 reads SQIVND (reference sequence). The junction had 12 bases not matched to a gene; V was cut back by 8 bases and J by 8 bases. The CDR3 region is CASGDWDRVREKLFF. CDR3 nucleotides: TGTGCCAGTGGGGACTGGGACAGGGTGAGGGAAAAACTGTTTTTT.

CDR3 region: CASSPPRSYEQYF. CDR3 sequence (DNA): TGTGCCAGCAGCCCCCCGCGCTCCTACGAGCAGTACTTC. The chain couples TRBV5-5 to TRBJ2-7; D is undetermined. Germline V CDR1 and CDR2: SGHKS, YYEKEE (reference sequence). The CDR3 contains 13 residues. V lost 4 bases, J lost 0 bases, and 8 bases lay in between. Based on the CDR3 plus reference TRBV5-5 and TRBJ2-7, the full variable domain is DAGVTQSPTHLIKTRGQQVTLRCSPISGHKSVSWYQQVLGQGPQFIFQYYEKEERGRGNFPDRFSARQFPNYSSELNVNALLLGDSALYLCASSPPRSYEQYFGPGTRLTVT.

This sequence joins TRBV10-3 and TRBJ1-6, with a possible D match to TRBD1 (6 bases). With 0 bases removed from V and 8 bases from J, the gap between germline ends came to 20 bases. CDR3 size: 18 residues. Looked up from germline, CDR1 is ENHRY and CDR2 is SYGVKD. CDR3 loop: CAISESMGGGSMDSPLHF. Here the CDR3 DNA reads TGTGCCATCAGTGAGTCGATGGGAGGGGGGAGTATGGATTCACCCCTCCACTTT.

The chain is built from TRBV9 and TRBJ2-3; D might be TRBD1 (7 bases). The CDR3 contains 15 residues. V lost 0 bases to trimming and J lost 4 bases, with 12 bases between them. Germline lookup yields CDR1 SGDLS and CDR2 YYNGEE. The CDR3 loop reads CASSVEQGEADTQYF. The CDR3 coding sequence is TGTGCCAGCAGCGTAGAGCAGGGGGAGGCAGATACGCAGTATTTT.

The V gene is TRBV6-1, the J gene TRBJ1-5, with D tentatively TRBD1 (6 bases). Trimming took off 2 bases at V and 6 bases at J, with 14 bases between the two ends. Germline CDR1 is MNHNS and CDR2 is SASEGT. The CDR3 is 15 amino acids. The CDR3 bases are TGTGCCAGCAGTGAAAGGGCAGGGGTTACTCAGCCCCAGCATTTT. Its protein is CASSERAGVTQPQHF.

The chain has TRBV2 and TRBJ1-2; 7 bases map to TRBD1. The junction had 8 bases not matched to a gene; V was cut back by 6 bases and J by 10 bases. The length of the CDR3 is 12 residues. Germline V gene data show CDR1 as SNHLY and CDR2 as FYNNEI. CDR3 sequence reads: CASRGGQLSYTF. For the CDR3, the DNA is TGTGCCAGCAGGGGGGGACAGCTATCCTACACCTTC.

V usage is TRBV6-5 and J usage is TRBJ2-1; TRBD1 might be the D (6 bases). The germline V gene has CDR1 MNHEY and CDR2 SVGAGI. The CDR3 contains 13 residues. The ends were cut back, 7 bases at V and 7 bases at J, with 14 bases in the middle. The CDR3 nucleotides are TGTGCCAGCACCCCGACAGGAACAAATGAGCAGTTCTTC. It encodes CASTPTGTNEQFF.

V and J are TRBV21-1 and TRBJ2-5; the table's D call TRBD1 went unverified against the DNA. TRBV21-1 represents a pseudogene. This CDR3 spans 24 amino acids. The CDR3 DNA sequence: TGTGCCAGCAGCAAAGTCACAAGAAGTACAGGGGCGGGGACCACCCCTAAACTAAAAGAGACCCAGTACTTC. Its protein product is CASSKVTRSTGAGTTPKLKETQYF.

In its sample, this clone was seen once. This chain links TRBV20-1 with TRBJ2-7; D is undetermined. V lost 5 bases and J 3 bases, leaving 8 bases between the germline ends. The germline V gene has CDR1 DFQATT and CDR2 SNEGSKA (reference sequence). The CDR3 loop spans 11 amino acids. In DNA form, the CDR3 reads TGCAGTGCTCCGGTAAACTACGAGCAGTACTTC. As protein: CSAPVNYEQYF.

This rearrangement joins TRBV5-1 to TRBJ2-3, with 9 nucleotides matching TRBD2. The germline V gene encodes CDR1 SGHRS and CDR2 YFSETQ. With V trimmed by 5 bases and J by 3 bases, 7 bases remained unmatched. The CDR3 length is 15 residues. The CDR3 sequence: CASRYSGSLTDTQYF. The CDR3 nucleotides are TGCGCCAGCAGATATAGCGGGAGTCTTACAGATACGCAGTATTTT.

In its sample, this clone was seen once. The chain links TRBV27 to TRBJ1-6; 7 positions agree with TRBD1. The CDR3 sequence is 14 residues long. Germline assignment: CDR1 MNHEY and CDR2 SMNVEV (reference sequence). V lost 3 bases to trimming and J lost 15 bases; unmatched junction nucleotides: 11. DNA for the CDR3: TGTGCCAGCAGTTTGGAGGGACAGCCGGTTTTCCTCCACTTT. Amino acid sequence: CASSLEGQPVFLHF.